These 25 T cell receptor beta chains share one sample of origin, sequenced in a study of T cell responses to AZD1222 COVID-19 vaccine. Profiled with immunoSEQ multiplex PCR; TCRdb holds only in-frame clones, not every one. This sample has 150,000 to 180,000 clones, with approximately 87% found just once. Sequencing used peripheral blood, obtained on day 0 of MenACWY control vaccination. The origin of the receptors is an adult in good health.

This chain connects TRBV7-9 to TRBJ2-3; 12 nucleotides agree with TRBD1. The CDR3 runs to 14 residues. Germline V gene sequence: CDR1 SEHNR, CDR2 FQNEAQ (reference sequence). The J segment lost 5 bases and the V segment lost 5 bases, leaving 2 bases of the junction unmatched. CDR3 in DNA: TGTGCCAGCAGCGGGACAGGGGGCAAAGATACGCAGTATTTT. Translating gives CASSGTGGKDTQYF.

This clone was recorded a few times. The rearrangement joins TRBV2 to TRBJ1-3; D unresolved. The V end was cut by 4 bases, the J end by 1 base, with 8 bases between. The germline V gene has CDR1 SNHLY and CDR2 FYNNEI. The CDR3 has 14 amino acids. The DNA of the CDR3 is TGTGCCAGCAGTGCAGATAGGTCTGGAAACACCATATATTTT. Translating gives CASSADRSGNTIYF.

The rearrangement uses TRBV4-2 and TRBJ2-1; 15 bases agree with TRBD2. J gave up 6 bases and V 1 base, and 10 bases lay outside the gene matches. Per germline, CDR1 LGHNA and CDR2 YNFKEQ. This CDR3 spans 19 amino acids. The CDR3 region is CASSQGGGLAGGILNEQFF. CDR3 in DNA: TGTGCCAGCAGCCAAGGCGGGGGACTAGCGGGAGGTATCCTCAATGAGCAGTTCTTC.

The rearrangement links TRBV7-9 to TRBJ2-5, with a possible D match to TRBD2 (5 bases). The germline gives CDR1 SEHNR, CDR2 FQNEAQ (reference sequence). The CDR3 is 15 amino acids. Trimming pared 0 bases from V and 1 base from J, leaving 9 bases between. The CDR3 sequence: CASSLATLAQETQYF. In DNA, the CDR3 is TGTGCCAGCAGCTTAGCGACCCTAGCCCAAGAGACCCAGTACTTC.

The V gene is TRBV7-2, the J gene TRBJ2-5; D unresolved. This CDR3 comprises 12 residues. The V gene lost 1 base and the J gene lost 3 bases, with 3 bases spanning the gap. Per germline, CDR1 SGHTA and CDR2 FQGNSA. Here the CDR3 DNA reads TGTGCCAGCAGCTTAGTTGAAGAGACCCAGTACTTC. The encoded protein is CASSLVEETQYF.

The rearrangement uses TRBV7-9 and TRBJ1-3; D call uncertain. This CDR3 is 15 amino acids long. Germline assignment: CDR1 SEHNR and CDR2 FQNEAQ (reference sequence). The germline V and J ends were trimmed by 1 base and 1 base, with 8 bases remaining between them. In nucleotides, the CDR3 is TGTGCCAGCAGCTTAGACCCAGGTTCTGGAAACACCATATATTTT. This codes for CASSLDPGSGNTIYF.

This clone was observed a handful of times. V usage is TRBV6-5 and J usage is TRBJ1-6; D gene ambiguous. Trimming shortened V by 7 bases and J by 2 bases, and 6 bases separated the two germline ends. Germline-derived CDR1 and CDR2 are MNHEY and SVGAGI. This CDR3 region has 13 residues. CDR3 DNA sequence: TGTGCCAGCACCCGGACCTATAATTCACCCCTCCACTTT. It yields the protein CASTRTYNSPLHF.

CDR3 coding DNA: TGCGCCAGCAGCTCGGGACAGGGCTACGAGCAGTACTTC. It specifies CASSSGQGYEQYF. The rearrangement joins TRBV5-1 to TRBJ2-7; 9 positions agree with TRBD1. V trimming: 3 bases; J trimming: 3 bases; junction bases outside the gene matches: 1. The CDR3 has 13 amino acids. Germline V gene data show CDR1 as SGHRS and CDR2 as YFSETQ.

This clone came up a few times. V is TRBV12-3 or TRBV12-4 and J is TRBJ1-2, with D perhaps matching TRBD1 (5 bases). The V and J ends lost 5 bases and 7 bases respectively, with 8 bases between them. The CDR3 has 11 residues. The CDR3, as DNA: TGTGCCAGCAGTCGAGGGGCTGGCTACACCTTC. This codes for CASSRGAGYTF.

The chain uses TRBV28 and TRBJ1-1; no reliable D call. Germline-derived CDR1 and CDR2 are MDHEN and SYDVKM. Deletions cut 3 bases from V and 5 bases from J, with 13 bases between. The CDR3 is 14 residues long. In nucleotides, the CDR3 is TGTGCCAGCAGTTTTATCGGGGAAGGAACTGAAGCTTTCTTT. It is translated as CASSFIGEGTEAFF.

The rearrangement uses TRBV19 and TRBJ1-4; TRBD1 matches 9 bases. CDR3 size: 15 residues. V lost 4 bases to trimming and J lost 7 bases; unmatched junction nucleotides: 7. CDR1 is LNHDA and CDR2 is SQIVND in the germline V gene (reference sequence). The CDR3 DNA reads TGTGCCAGTAGTAGCATTACAGGGGGCGGTGAAAAACTGTTTTTT. Translated, it gives CASSSITGGGEKLFF.

V gene TRBV29-1 combines with J gene TRBJ2-2; possibly TRBD2 for D (5 bases). Germline assignment: CDR1 SQVTM and CDR2 ANQGSEA. The V gene lost 6 bases and the J gene lost 3 bases, with 14 bases spanning the gap. The CDR3 consists of 14 residues. In nucleotides, the CDR3 is TGCAGCGTCGCCACCGGACTCCACACCGGGGAGCTGTTTTTT. It yields the protein CSVATGLHTGELFF.

The J gene is TRBJ2-1, the V gene TRBV5-1; D remains ambiguous. Trimming shortened V by 4 bases and J by 6 bases, and 11 bases separated the two germline ends. Germline-derived CDR1 and CDR2 are SGHRS and YFSETQ. The CDR3 has 13 residues. The CDR3 spells CASSVAQSNEQFF. The CDR3 nucleotides are TGCGCCAGCAGCGTTGCCCAGAGCAATGAGCAGTTCTTC.

J is TRBJ1-2 and V is TRBV18; possible D gene TRBD1, 5 bases. The CDR3 is 13 residues long. CDR1 KGHSH and CDR2 LQKENI come from the germline V gene. V lost 4 bases, J lost 6 bases, and 12 bases lay in between. CDR3 residues: CASSLRRGDGYTF. The CDR3 DNA is TGTGCCAGCTCACTACGAAGGGGAGATGGCTACACCTTC.

The chain is built from TRBV11-3 and TRBJ2-7; D unresolved. The CDR3 has 13 residues. Trimming shortened V by 5 bases and J by 3 bases, and 11 bases separated the two germline ends. Germline assignment: CDR1 SGHNT and CDR2 YENEEA. CDR3 sequence (DNA): TGTGCCAGCAGCGCCCGGACGGACTACGAGCAGTACGTC. This codes for CASSARTDYEQYV.

The chain employs TRBV11-3 and TRBJ2-1; no definite D call. Trimming took 1 base from V and 2 from J, leaving 6 bases between them. Germline loops: CDR1 SGHNT, CDR2 YENEEA. CDR3 length equals 14 residues. The CDR3 here is CASSLVVTYNEQFF. The CDR3 bases are TGTGCCAGCAGCTTAGTGGTCACCTACAATGAGCAGTTCTTC.

The chain links TRBV5-4 to TRBJ2-7; 7 nucleotides agree with TRBD1. The ends lost 2 bases at V and 5 bases at J; junction bases unmatched: 4. The CDR3 totals 13 residues. Per the germline V gene, CDR1 is SGHNT and CDR2 is YYREEE (reference sequence). The chain's CDR3 is CASSFPGGNEQYF. The CDR3 DNA follows: TGTGCCAGCAGCTTCCCAGGGGGTAACGAGCAGTACTTC.

J is TRBJ2-3 and V is TRBV5-1; 12 bases are shared with TRBD2. Germline V CDR1 and CDR2: SGHRS, YFSETQ. V dropped 1 base and J dropped 0; count of bases not matched to a gene: 6. This CDR3 region has 18 residues. The CDR3 DNA follows: TGCGCCAGCAGCTTGACACTAGCGGGAGGTACTAGCACAGATACGCAGTATTTT. Residues: CASSLTLAGGTSTDTQYF. Based on the CDR3 plus reference TRBV5-1 and TRBJ2-3, the full variable domain is KAGVTQTPRYLIKTRGQQVTLSCSPISGHRSVSWYQQTPGQGLQFLFEYFSETQRNKGNFPGRFSGRQFSNSRSEMNVSTLELGDSALYLCASSLTLAGGTSTDTQYFGPGTRLTVL.

J is TRBJ2-1 and V is TRBV25-1, with a tentative D call TRBD1 (6 bases). The germline V gene encodes CDR1 MGHDK and CDR2 SYGVNS. The V gene lost 4 bases and the J gene lost 1 base, with 11 bases spanning the gap. This CDR3 has 15 amino acids. As DNA, the CDR3 is TGTGCCAGCAGTGGCCTGGGGGCGTCCTACAATGAGCAGTTCTTC. It encodes CASSGLGASYNEQFF.

The gene calls are TRBV11-2 and TRBJ1-4; 7 nucleotides match TRBD1. The CDR3 has 14 amino acids. V lost 5 bases and J lost 8; bases outside the gene matches: 8. Germline V CDR1 and CDR2: SGHAT, FQNNGV. CDR3 in DNA: TGTGCCAGCAGCCACAGGGGCTACGAGGAAAAACTGTTTTTT. Its translation is CASSHRGYEEKLFF.

The rearrangement uses TRBV7-2 and TRBJ2-1; 7 bases align to TRBD2. Germline values: CDR1 SGHTA, CDR2 FQGNSA. The CDR3 runs 13 residues. V shed 5 bases and J 14 bases; nucleotides not matched to a gene: 12. CDR3: CASSPSMGREKFF. CDR3 DNA: TGTGCCAGCAGCCCGTCTATGGGGCGGGAGAAGTTCTTC.

This clone was seen a handful of times. V usage is TRBV2 and J usage is TRBJ2-1, with D uncertain. The germline V gene encodes CDR1 SNHLY and CDR2 FYNNEI. Trimming left V 6 bases short and J 3 bases short, with 15 bases between. This CDR3 comprises 15 residues. CDR3 DNA: TGTGCCAGCAGCTCAGACATGGCAAACTACAATGAGCAGTTCTTC. This sequence encodes CASSSDMANYNEQFF.

The rearrangement links TRBV5-1 to TRBJ1-6; 7 bases agree with TRBD1. Germline V gives CDR1 SGHRS, CDR2 YFSETQ. The CDR3 is made up of 14 amino acids. Trimming at V came to 0 bases and at J to 8 bases, leaving 2 bases not matched to a gene. This CDR3 reads CASSLGQGDSPLHF. The DNA of the CDR3 is TGCGCCAGCAGCTTGGGACAGGGTGATTCACCCCTCCACTTT.

The chain is built from TRBV6-5 and TRBJ2-7, with a tentative D call TRBD2 (7 bases). The CDR3 contains 15 residues. Per the germline V gene, CDR1 is MNHEY and CDR2 is SVGAGI. The V and J ends lost 7 bases and 4 bases respectively, with 20 bases between them. The CDR3 region is CASTRRGRDGYEQYF. The CDR3 DNA sequence: TGTGCCAGCACGCGAAGGGGGAGGGACGGATACGAGCAGTACTTC.

V gene TRBV9 combines with J gene TRBJ2-2, with 9 bases identical to TRBD2. CDR1 and CDR2 (germline): SGDLS, YYNGEE. The CDR3 contains 18 residues. With V trimmed by 3 bases and J by 6 bases, 15 bases remained unmatched. The CDR3 protein is CASSGSLAGGPGAGELFF. The CDR3 DNA is TGTGCCAGCAGCGGGAGTCTTGCGGGAGGGCCTGGGGCCGGGGAGCTGTTTTTT.